This entry features one T cell receptor (beta chain) sequence. It lacks a known antigen. Base qualities are not at hand, and no much larger clone is one base apart. These data originate in a study of T cell responses to AZD1222 COVID-19 vaccine (dated by TCRdb to the early 2020s). Some background on the complete study: AZD1222 recipients with second doses at about 4 weeks or about 12 weeks were pooled, because spike-specific TCR depth and breadth did not differ between schedules. A total of approximately 240 trial participants underwent TCR sequencing, of whom nearly 210 had received two doses of AZD1222 and some 25 had received two doses of the MenACWY control vaccine. Trial participants were enrolled by age into 18-55, 56-69 and 70-plus year subgroups, with around 140, 26 and 57 TCR-sequenced participants respectively. The paper's findings and limits, for the study overall: A significant rise in spike-specific TCR breadth and depth was observed after two AZD1222 doses relative to day 0 and relative to MenACWY recipients. Only a handful of AZD1222 recipients were SARS-CoV-2 seropositive at baseline, limiting conclusions about previously exposed vaccinees. Because no day 14 peak-response samples were available, the repertoires could be characterized only after the peak T cell response. Participants were mostly white British and included more females than males, and it was suggested by the authors that clonal diversity may have been underestimated. CD4 TCRs associated with the vaccine covered the entire spike protein, and the dominant responses were in regions 160-218 and 743-854. Reportedly, close to half of the unique spike-specific TCRs recognized epitopes lying outside the regions that are mutated in the B.1.351 and B.1.1.7 variants. The 56-69-year group was small, and its depth increase did not reach significance, likely because of low power.

This specimen's time point label, interpreted: baseline before first vaccination. Vaccinee samples came from UK trials COV001 and COV002, including a single-blind randomized controlled phase 2/3 trial of AZD1222 (ChAdOx1 nCoV-19) in healthy adults. For TCRbeta chain sequencing, PBMC samples were collected from trial participants at day 0 and at day 28 after the second dose. The CDR3 measures 15 amino acids from cysteine to phenylalanine. Kept here is only the CDR3 DNA, which spans 45 bases and is read in frame from base 1. V lost 4 bases and J lost 0 bases, and the count of bases not matched to a germline gene is 5. The germline V gene gives CDR1 as SGHRS and CDR2 as YFSETQ. The CDR3 regions of human TCRbeta chains were analyzed by immunosequencing. Per the original workflow: Repertoire TCRs were checked for matches against a reference library of SARS-CoV-2-specific TCRs that had been generated using the MIRA antigen-specificity platform. Breadth meant the fraction of unique TCRs that were SARS-CoV-2-associated, whereas depth meant the fraction of total T cells that were SARS-CoV-2-associated. Using the MIRA data, each spike-specific TCR was mapped to the spike region that the TCR reacts to and placed in a CD4 or CD8 class. Log10-transformed breadth and depth values were compared by one-way ANOVA with Sidak's multiple comparisons tests. TCRdb holds this immuneACCESS table with in-frame rearrangements only. Some clones are missing; in checked studies, unresolved V genes explain under half, and the rest has no known cause. The V and J calls and clone size were taken over from that table, and D and trimming were inferred from the DNA. The sample table contains some 130,000 clones; only one count was recorded for about 87% of them. Clones ranked in the top ten supply 1.5% to 2% of the sample.

The receptor was derived from an adult in good health. The input for sequencing was peripheral blood, taken on day 0 of AZD1222 vaccination. The V and J genes are TRBV5-1 and TRBJ2-7; TRBD1 fits 9 bases in the junction. The CDR3 in this case is CASSDRTGVSYEQYF. The nucleotide sequence reads as follows: TGCGCCAGCAGCGACCGGACAGGGGTCTCCTACGAGCAGTACTTC.